The rows below give T cell receptor beta chains drawn from one sample of a study of shared clonotypes between healthy human individuals. Some clones are missing from TCRdb's copy, which holds only in-frame ones; the method was immunoSEQ multiplex PCR. The sample holds more than 2,000,000 clones; 90% to 95% are singletons and the top ten take 0.39%. The sequencing input was naive CD4+ T cells from PBMCs. The receptors shown here come from a young man in good health. Some clones in this sample may be carry-over from other donors' samples. The CDR3 runs from the conserved cysteine through the conserved F or W. Size is omitted from some rows. Given values are once, few, many or a class for expanded clones.

clone_size: -; v_call: TRBV6-4; j_call: TRBJ1-1; cdr3_aa: CASSYRHNTEAFF
clone_size: -; v_call: TRBV29-1; j_call: TRBJ1-4; cdr3_aa: CSVEDGQGGVEKLFF
clone_size: -; v_call: TRBV28; j_call: TRBJ2-5; cdr3_aa: CASSFFGERETQYF
clone_size: -; v_call: TRBV7-2; j_call: TRBJ2-3; cdr3_aa: CASSRPSGRTDTQYF
clone_size: -; v_call: TRBV6-6; j_call: TRBJ2-5; cdr3_aa: CASSYGSQQETQYF
clone_size: -; v_call: TRBV5-4; j_call: TRBJ1-1; cdr3_aa: CASSYPSGTQSEAFF
clone_size: -; v_call: TRBV19; j_call: TRBJ2-1; cdr3_aa: CASRNRGQQFF
clone_size: -; v_call: TRBV27; j_call: TRBJ1-6; cdr3_aa: CASSFGGYNSPLHF
clone_size: -; v_call: TRBV7-9; j_call: TRBJ2-5; cdr3_aa: CASSRLLTQGAETQYF
clone_size: -; v_call: TRBV29-1; j_call: TRBJ1-2; cdr3_aa: CSVWGQGMRGYTF
clone_size: -; v_call: TRBV18; j_call: TRBJ2-7; cdr3_aa: CASSPPGLAESSYEQYF
clone_size: -; v_call: TRBV7-3; j_call: TRBJ2-1; cdr3_aa: CASSLDSPSYNEQFF
clone_size: -; v_call: TRBV5-1; j_call: TRBJ1-5; cdr3_aa: CASSTGQSNQPQHF
clone_size: -; v_call: TRBV6-5; j_call: TRBJ2-5; cdr3_aa: CASSYMRGETQYF
clone_size: -; v_call: TRBV19; j_call: TRBJ2-3; cdr3_aa: CASSPTSRTSTDTQYF
clone_size: -; v_call: TRBV28; j_call: TRBJ2-1; cdr3_aa: CASRVSGSWNEQFF
clone_size: -; v_call: TRBV19; j_call: TRBJ1-5; cdr3_aa: CASSIGRSGNQPQHF
clone_size: -; v_call: TRBV4-3; j_call: TRBJ2-7; cdr3_aa: CASSQRTGGDEQYF
clone_size: -; v_call: TRBV28; j_call: TRBJ2-6; cdr3_aa: CASRLGGPGANVLTF
clone_size: -; v_call: TRBV7-2; j_call: TRBJ2-7; cdr3_aa: CASISWGGDYEQYF
clone_size: -; v_call: TRBV28; j_call: TRBJ1-2; cdr3_aa: CATRVNYGYTF
clone_size: -; v_call: TRBV9; j_call: TRBJ1-2; cdr3_aa: CASSPRGTTGVDYGYTF
clone_size: few; v_call: TRBV20-1; j_call: TRBJ2-2; cdr3_aa: CSARDLGELFF
clone_size: -; v_call: TRBV20-1; j_call: TRBJ1-1; cdr3_aa: CSARNREAFF
clone_size: -; v_call: TRBV5-1; j_call: TRBJ2-2; cdr3_aa: CASSSTGANTGELFF
clone_size: -; v_call: TRBV2; j_call: TRBJ1-5; cdr3_aa: CASSERSTNQPQHF
clone_size: -; v_call: TRBV6-1; j_call: TRBJ2-3; cdr3_aa: CASGWAGGEDTQYF
clone_size: -; v_call: TRBV5-6; j_call: TRBJ2-5; cdr3_aa: CASSLTAGGTQETQYF
clone_size: -; v_call: TRBV18; j_call: TRBJ1-2; cdr3_aa: CASSPRDNGGYTF
clone_size: few; v_call: TRBV4-2; j_call: TRBJ1-2; cdr3_aa: CASSQGEANYGYTF
clone_size: -; v_call: TRBV19; j_call: TRBJ2-1; cdr3_aa: CASSTPYGLSDEQFF
clone_size: -; v_call: TRBV15; j_call: TRBJ1-2; cdr3_aa: CATSRGQAKDYTF
clone_size: -; v_call: TRBV7-6; j_call: TRBJ2-3; cdr3_aa: CASSLDSVGGGTDTQYF
clone_size: -; v_call: TRBV19; j_call: TRBJ1-5; cdr3_aa: CASSMGQGGGNQPQHF
clone_size: -; v_call: TRBV27; j_call: TRBJ2-7; cdr3_aa: CASSPAGGGDYEQYF
clone_size: -; v_call: TRBV7-9; j_call: TRBJ2-7; cdr3_aa: CASSLAPVRSYEQYF
clone_size: -; v_call: TRBV18; j_call: TRBJ1-3; cdr3_aa: CASSPNGNSGNTIYF
clone_size: once; v_call: TRBV28; j_call: TRBJ2-2; cdr3_aa: CASLLRENTGELFF
clone_size: -; v_call: TRBV6-1; j_call: TRBJ2-5; cdr3_aa: CASSRGTQETQYF
clone_size: -; v_call: TRBV5-1; j_call: TRBJ2-2; cdr3_aa: CASSTGPSGELFF
clone_size: once; v_call: TRBV28; j_call: TRBJ2-2; cdr3_aa: CAARDRVTGELFF
clone_size: -; v_call: TRBV23-1; j_call: TRBJ1-2; cdr3_aa: CASSLRTGQLSGYTF
clone_size: -; v_call: TRBV7-6; j_call: TRBJ1-1; cdr3_aa: CASSYMVNTEAFF
clone_size: -; v_call: TRBV11-3; j_call: TRBJ2-5; cdr3_aa: CASSSGTGGQETQYF
clone_size: -; v_call: TRBV9; j_call: TRBJ2-3; cdr3_aa: CASSFLAGVADTQYF
clone_size: -; v_call: TRBV2; j_call: TRBJ2-2; cdr3_aa: CASREIPGLAGVTGELFF
clone_size: -; v_call: TRBV19; j_call: TRBJ2-5; cdr3_aa: CASSITIQETQYF
clone_size: -; v_call: TRBV18; j_call: TRBJ2-1; cdr3_aa: CASSPSLGTSGSVKNEQFF
clone_size: few; v_call: TRBV2; j_call: TRBJ1-2; cdr3_aa: CASSEVPLARENYGYTF
clone_size: once; v_call: TRBV6-6; j_call: TRBJ2-4; cdr3_aa: CASKGEFNARNIQYF
clone_size: -; v_call: TRBV25-1; j_call: TRBJ2-2; cdr3_aa: CASSSRPNTGELFF
clone_size: -; v_call: TRBV27; j_call: TRBJ1-6; cdr3_aa: CASSFVGQIHVPDSPLHF
clone_size: once; v_call: TRBV7-9; j_call: TRBJ2-5; cdr3_aa: CASSSGLAGAVGTQYF
clone_size: -; v_call: TRBV6-5; j_call: TRBJ1-2; cdr3_aa: CASSYLAEASYGYTF
clone_size: -; v_call: TRBV10-3; j_call: TRBJ2-7; cdr3_aa: CAIGTSSYEQYF